This TCR beta chain was captured by sequencing in a study of blood T cells in healthy people across ages. The study, taken as a whole, reports: There was no known CMV status for donors, so expanded clonotype changes were possibly confounded. Age brought a roughly linear fall in TCR beta diversity measured per million T cells.

In regard to this clonotype: Antigen specificity is unknown.

The CDR3 has 19 amino acids. V lost 0 bases, J lost 0 bases, and 9 bases stayed unmatched. Germline CDR1 is DFQATT and CDR2 is SNEGSKA (reference sequence). Total RNA, at least 5 micrograms per sample, came from PBMCs. Sample-barcoded 5' priming and a J-beta primer mix drove a second PCR of about 7 to 11 cycles. Each cDNA molecule received a tag from a template-switch adaptor that had 12 random nucleotides. TCRdb independently ran MiXCR on the 5' RACE reads; one entry per CDR3 protein. The table has about 1 million distinct CDR3 sequences, 35% to 55% seen once. The chain is built from TRBV20-1 and TRBJ2-4, with TRBD2 matching over 12 bases. Sequencing used blood. The TCR was taken from an older woman in good health. This chain's CDR3 is CSAREAWTSGKVAKNIQYF. The CDR3 nucleotides read TGCAGTGCTAGAGAAGCGTGGACTAGCGGGAAGGTAGCCAAAAACATTCAGTACTTC.